This T cell receptor (beta chain) was sequenced in a study of blood T cell repertoires in COVID-19. The CDR3 loop spans 18 amino acids. J lost 1 base, V lost 0 bases, and 12 bases had no gene match. The germline V gene encodes CDR1 SGHRS and CDR2 YFSETQ. Only in-frame clones appear in the TCRdb table, and some are missing; sequencing was by immunoSEQ multiplex PCR. The table records fewer than 250,000 clones, approximately 85% of them present only once. The chain uses TRBV5-1 and TRBJ2-5; TRBD2 agrees at 7 bases. This clonotype was obtained from a woman in her 70s with active or convalescent COVID-19. Input material: peripheral blood. In DNA form, the CDR3 reads TGCGCCAGCAGCTTGGCTGCCTACCCTACTAGCGCCCAAGAGACCCAGTACTTC. This encodes CASSLAAYPTSAQETQYF.